This T cell receptor beta chain emerged from a study of blood T cells in healthy people across ages (dated by TCRdb to between 2014 and 2017). Looking at the study overall: In model experiments, template switching captured about one uniquely barcoded TCR beta cDNA molecule for every two T cells. Age-related changes in TCR beta repertoire diversity were measured in the study by deep sequencing normalized with unique cDNA molecular identifiers. The donors were divided into four age groups: young (average about 15 years), middle-aged (around 37), aged (approximately 64) and long-lived (82). To avoid experimental bias, donors of different ages were distributed randomly across sequencing lanes. Using the same blood draw, the study looked at two additional independent replicas of 1 million unique cDNA reads for two donors, one aged 18 to 30 and the other aged 80 or older.

A note on this clonotype: Its antigen remains undetermined. One base away there is no much larger clone; base qualities are not given.

Libraries were prepared through 5' RACE. Sequencing used an Illumina HiSeq 2500. A second PCR of roughly 7 to 11 cycles was performed with a sample-barcoded 5' primer and a J-beta primer mix. A unique molecular identifier was introduced onto each TCR beta cDNA molecule by a template-switch 5' adaptor carrying 12 random nucleotides. Each sample yielded at least 3 million CDR3-containing paired-end reads. All of the RNA was converted into first-strand cDNA using the Mint cDNA synthesis kit, with a TRBC-specific oligonucleotide serving as the primer. All cDNA was treated with uracil-DNA glycosylase and then went through a first 18-cycle PCR with the universal primers M1SS and BC2_uni_R. Per the authors' processing: For normalization, 1 million high-quality reads were randomly selected from each sample, with every read carrying a distinct molecular identifier. Instead of being binned into consensus sequences, reads that shared molecular identifiers were thrown out. MiTCR, set to a Q25 quality threshold and the strictest error-elimination algorithm, was used for CDR3 identification, clonotype clustering and error correction. A nonparametric unseen species model with Euler transformation was used to estimate lower-bound total TCR beta diversity. TCRdb trimmed the raw reads at Q25, called clones with MiXCR and kept productive beta chains. CDR3 protein sequences are deduplicated, and each keeps its most common genes and DNA. Here the V and J calls rest on TCRdb's processing, not on the authors' analysis. This sample is represented by over a million distinct CDR3 sequences; around 59% of them were singletons. The ten largest make up over 5% of the sample.

Study-wide conclusions, independent of this receptor: Since profiling was done on bulk unsorted PBMCs, naive and antigen-experienced compartments could not be conclusively compared. Observed TCR beta diversity per million T cells fell roughly linearly with age, and a significant reduction was already apparent by age roughly 40. A strong correlation was found between observed TCR beta diversity and the percentage of naive T cells measured by flow cytometry. Estimates of total diversity based on one million sequenced T cells were considered lower bounds and underestimates. Because the CMV infection status of the donors was unknown, age-related changes in expanded clonotypes may potentially have been confounded. Compared with the aged group, the long-lived group had more naive CD4+ T cells, fewer expanded clones and increased TCR diversity, suggesting age selection.

The CDR3 numbers 19 residues from cysteine through phenylalanine. Only the CDR3 portion is preserved as DNA: 57 bases, with reading frame beginning at the first base. V has 6 bases trimmed and J has 3 bases trimmed; junction bases matching no gene number 15. The donors were roughly 40 Caucasian individuals from Russia, aged roughly 6 to 90 years, who were systemically healthy. Each donor gave roughly 11 milliliters of peripheral blood, drawn into EDTA-treated Vacutainer tubes. PBMCs were isolated by Ficoll-Paque density-gradient centrifugation, with at least 6.5 million obtained per sample. Trizol reagent was used to extract total RNA from the PBMCs, yielding at least 5 micrograms per sample. Naive CD45RAhigh/CD27high T cell percentages were measured by flow cytometry on a PBMC aliquot from every donor.

The receptor's source is a man aged 18-30 years in good health. The chain links TRBV12-3 or TRBV12-4 with TRBJ2-2; 11 bases in the middle match TRBD1. Input material: blood. At the DNA level, the sequence is TGTGCCAGCAGCTTCACCACCCACCGGGACAGGGGGTACACCGGGGAGCTGTTTTTT. It translates as CASSFTTHRDRGYTGELFF.